This TCR beta chain was identified in a study of cytomegalovirus exposure and HLA in healthy donors. PCR employed 60 Vbeta and 13 Jbeta primers. Measured with immunoSEQ multiplex PCR; TCRdb has only the in-frame clones, and not every one. The repertoire holds about 150,000 clones, with around 65% as singletons. The CDR3 is made up of 13 amino acids. J was trimmed by 7 bases and V by 4 bases; bases with no gene match: 6. CDR1 is SGDLS and CDR2 is YYNGEE in the germline V gene. The sequence came from a young woman in good health and CMV-seropositive. Material for sequencing was PBMCs. This rearrangement joins TRBV9 to TRBJ1-2; 8 bases align to TRBD1. The CDR3 DNA reads TGTGCCAGCAGCCCATCGGACAGGGTTGGCTACACCTTC. Translation: CASSPSDRVGYTF.